Presented here are 3 T cell receptor beta chains from one specimen sequenced in a study of response to subunit inactivated influenza vaccine. TCRdb processed the RT-PCR reads anew with MiXCR; each CDR3 protein has one entry. The data show about 180,000 distinct CDR3 sequences, around 9% seen once. The sample in question was non-naive T cells sorted from PBMCs, obtained on the day of vaccination. These receptors were obtained from a middle-aged man who received an inactivated influenza vaccine.

This chain links TRBV9 with TRBJ2-3; TRBD2 matches 7 bases. This CDR3 region has 16 residues. Germline V gene data show CDR1 as SGDLS and CDR2 as YYNGEE. V lost 4 bases to trimming and J lost 4 bases; unmatched junction nucleotides: 12. The CDR3 region has the DNA TGTGCCAGCAGCCTCCCCGGACTAGGTGCAGCAGATACGCAGTATTTT. This encodes CASSLPGLGAADTQYF.

This clonotype has only a few counts. The chain uses TRBV7-2 and TRBJ2-6; TRBD1 is a possible D gene (5 bases). The V end lost 5 bases, the J end lost 12 bases, and 20 bases lay between the germline ends. Germline V gives CDR1 SGHTA, CDR2 FQGNSA. The CDR3 runs 15 residues. CDR3: CASSVGALDSSVLTF. Written as DNA, the CDR3 is TGTGCCAGCAGCGTAGGGGCACTCGACTCAAGCGTCCTGACTTTC.

This clonotype appeared many times. The chain has TRBV18 and TRBJ2-7, with 10 bases aligning to TRBD2. The CDR3 covers 13 residues. Germline-derived CDR1 and CDR2 are KGHSH and LQKENI. The V gene end was trimmed by 8 bases and the J gene end by 2 bases; junction bases not matched to a gene: 3. The CDR3 protein is CASQLAGTYEQYF. CDR3 nucleotide sequence: TGTGCCAGCCAACTAGCGGGAACCTACGAGCAGTACTTC.